This T cell receptor (beta chain) emerged from a study of shared T cell receptors in the human thymus (dated by TCRdb to about 2021). A note on the overall study: The study examined how the human thymus generates shared, self-reactive T-cell receptor alpha chains.

Of note for this clone: Its antigen is currently not known. No base quality information exists; no much larger clone differs at one position.

The CDR3 contains 15 residues, cysteine and phenylalanine counted. The kept DNA is CDR3 alone, 45 bases in frame from the first base. Trimming takes 5 bases from V and 3 bases from J, and the germline ends sit 17 bases apart. CDR1 and CDR2 are read off the germline V gene (reference sequence) as MNHEY and SMNVEV. Library preparation employed the immunoSEQ multiplex PCR assay. Imported from immuneACCESS, the table was reduced by TCRdb to in-frame sequences with V and J called. These copies leave out some clones; in studies compared against another copy, an unresolved V gene accounts for under half, and the cause of the remainder is not known. The sample table records hundreds of thousands of clones; approximately 80% of these occur just once. Together, the top ten hold less than 0.015% of the sample. This same sample was also taken into another study, of human thymus T cells. In that second paper, the authors write: In Finland, the donors were immunologically healthy infants who were having open corrective cardiac surgery for congenital heart defects. Thymus tissue was collected as surgical resects that were removed during corrective cardiac surgery. Both the thymic and the peripheral blood repertoires appeared to show biased V and J gene segment usage. According to the related research, thymic TCR repertoires were highly overlapping among unrelated individuals. TCR alpha and beta repertoires from seven to nine infant thymus samples and a few related peripheral blood samples were characterized in the study. The infant donors were about 7 to 244 days old, and the cohort included six or seven males and two females. Thymocytes were mechanically released from the tissue and were stored as pellets of roughly 9-33 million cells at -70 degrees C. Genomic DNA was extracted from frozen cell pellets with a QIAsymphony instrument. The immunoSEQ multiplex PCR assay was used to amplify the TCRB and TCRAD loci from a standardized amount of quality-controlled genomic DNA. Amplicons spanned the V(D)J region at a length sufficient to cover the CDR3 and identify V and J genes. Through the commercial immunoSEQ service, the amplicons were sequenced on an Illumina platform. Primer bias and sequencing errors were corrected as previously described, and TCRAD and TCRB definitions were based on the IMGT database. immunoSEQ Analyzer 3.0 and VDJTools were used for repertoire analysis, which covered basic statistics, V/J segment usage, diversity estimates, rarefaction and pairwise overlap. Diversity was estimated using the Chao1, ChaoE, Efron-Thisted, Shannon and inverse Simpson indices, and was also estimated on datasets down-sampled to the size of the smallest sample. Repertoire overlap used strict matching of CDR3 nucleotide sequence, V gene and J gene, with Jaccard-based multidimensional scaling clustering. On average, thymus samples gave around 880,000 unique TCRB clonotypes, whereas blood samples gave about 92,000.

The sequence was obtained from a boy under two years old with a congenital heart defect. Donor details come from another sample of the same person, matched by shared clones. The rearranged chain carries TRBV27 and TRBJ2-7; TRBD1 could be the D gene, as 6 bases match. Sequenced sample: thymocytes. The encoded CDR3 is CASSGRGPDHYEQYF. Here is the DNA: TGTGCCAGCAGTGGCAGGGGACCCGACCACTACGAGCAGTACTTC.